One and the same sample provided the 18 T cell receptor beta chains below, sequenced in a study of identical twins. TCRdb re-called the 5' RACE reads through MiXCR, storing one row per CDR3 protein. The sample holds roughly 770,000 distinct CDR3 sequences, roughly 18% seen once. This same sample was also part of a study on T cells expressing NK-cell markers.

Sequencing was carried out using PBMCs. The receptors originated from a woman aged 18 to 35 in good health.

The gene calls are TRBV7-9 and TRBJ2-1; TRBD1 matches at 9 bases. Germline trimming cut 4 bases from V and 5 bases from J; bases unmatched to any gene: 6. CDR1 is SEHNR, CDR2 FQNEAQ, per germline (reference sequence). The CDR3 covers 15 residues. Here the CDR3 reads CASSSQGARNNEQFF. The CDR3, as DNA: TGTGCCAGCAGCTCACAGGGGGCGAGGAACAATGAGCAGTTCTTC.

This chain uses TRBV12-3 or TRBV12-4 with TRBJ1-1; TRBD1 might be the D (5 bases). Trimming took 6 bases from V and 0 from J, leaving 11 bases between them. This CDR3 spans 14 amino acids. The CDR3: CASRALTVNTEAFF. The CDR3 DNA sequence: TGTGCCAGCAGGGCCCTGACAGTGAACACTGAAGCTTTCTTT.

This clonotype occurred a few times. The chain couples TRBV5-1 to TRBJ2-3, with a weak D call TRBD1 (6 bases). The germline CDR1 and CDR2 sequences are SGHRS and YFSETQ. CDR3 length: 15 residues. V lost 0 bases and J 1 base, leaving 9 bases between the germline ends. This chain's CDR3 is CASSLDKGGTDTQYF. The CDR3 nucleotides read TGCGCCAGCAGCTTGGACAAGGGGGGCACAGATACGCAGTATTTT.

The sample holds a few counts of this clonotype. The chain is built from TRBV12-3 or TRBV12-4 and TRBJ2-1, with 8 bases identical to TRBD2. The CDR3 length is 14 residues. Unmatched junction bases numbered 6, after V lost 6 bases and J lost 5 bases. This chain's CDR3 is CASSGLAANNEQFF. The CDR3, as DNA: TGTGCCAGCAGCGGACTAGCTGCTAACAATGAGCAGTTCTTC.

In its sample, this clonotype was seen many times. V is TRBV6-5 and J is TRBJ2-7, with TRBD1 matching 8 bases. This CDR3 is 15 amino acids long. V shed 4 bases, J shed 2 bases, and the junction held 7 bases outside the gene matches. Germline V gives CDR1 MNHEY, CDR2 SVGAGI. CDR3 nucleotides: TGTGCCAGCAGTTCGCGACAGGGGTTCACCTACGAGCAGTACTTC. This codes for CASSSRQGFTYEQYF.

The table lists this clonotype with a few counts. This chain connects TRBV12-3 or TRBV12-4 to TRBJ1-1; D might be TRBD1 (6 bases). V lost 4 bases, J lost 4 bases, and 10 bases lay in between. This CDR3 is built from 13 residues. DNA of the CDR3: TGTGCCAGCAGTTCAGGGGTGGGCACTGAAGCTTTCTTT. It specifies CASSSGVGTEAFF.

The gene calls are TRBV7-6 and TRBJ2-7, with D possibly TRBD2 on 6 matching bases. V was trimmed by 5 bases and J by 12 bases, leaving 20 bases between them. CDR3 length: 13 residues. Germline lookup yields CDR1 SGHVS and CDR2 FNYEAQ. CDR3 nucleotide sequence: TGTGCCAGCAGCGAAACTCCGGGGGAGCTGTGGTACTTC. Translating gives CASSETPGELWYF.

This clonotype showed up just a few times. The chain couples TRBV12-3 or TRBV12-4 to TRBJ1-2, with TRBD1 matching over 11 bases. V dropped 5 bases and J dropped 4; count of bases not matched to a gene: 9. The CDR3 is made up of 16 amino acids. This CDR3 reads CASSLSRTGGGYGYTF. As DNA, the CDR3 is TGTGCCAGCAGTCTCTCCCGGACAGGGGGCGGCTATGGCTACACCTTC.

This clonotype turned up a few times. The chain is built from TRBV14 and TRBJ2-7, with D perhaps TRBD2 (6 bases). V lost 5 bases, J lost 2 bases, and 13 bases lay in between. The CDR3 spans 14 residues. Germline V gene lookup returns CDR1 SGHDN and CDR2 FVKESK. DNA of the CDR3: TGTGCCAGCAGCGCTAGGGGACTCCCCTACGAGCAGTACTTC. Translation gives CASSARGLPYEQYF.

This clonotype has just a few counts. This chain connects TRBV7-9 to TRBJ2-3; D unclear. The germline V and J ends were trimmed by 5 bases and 7 bases, with 10 bases remaining between them. Germline CDR1 is SEHNR and CDR2 is FQNEAQ (reference sequence). The CDR3 is 12 residues long. CDR3 region: CASSPERHTQYF. The CDR3 DNA reads TGTGCCAGCAGCCCGGAGAGACATACGCAGTATTTT.

This sequence joins TRBV29-1 and TRBJ1-1; D may be TRBD1 (6 bases). The CDR3 extends over 12 amino acids. The ends were cut back, 7 bases at V and 5 bases at J, with 14 bases in the middle. In germline, CDR1 is SQVTM, CDR2 ANQGSEA. Written as DNA, the CDR3 is TGCAGCGGCTCGGGGGCTGGTACTGAAGCTTTCTTT. It specifies CSGSGAGTEAFF.

This clonotype came up many times. The V and J genes are TRBV6-1 and TRBJ1-5; no clear D. Germline CDR1 reads MNHNS; CDR2 reads SASEGT. The CDR3 sequence is 15 residues long. Trimming removed 6 bases from V and 0 bases from J, with 12 bases in between. In DNA, the CDR3 is TGTGCCAGCAGCCCGAGAGACCCTAGCAATCAGCCCCAGCATTTT. Translating gives CASSPRDPSNQPQHF.

This clonotype has just a few counts. V usage is TRBV20-1 and J usage is TRBJ2-1, with 11 nucleotides matching TRBD1. Germline values: CDR1 DFQATT, CDR2 SNEGSKA (reference sequence). The CDR3 covers 15 residues. V lost 5 bases and J lost 7; bases outside the gene matches: 10. The DNA of the CDR3 is TGCAGTGCTTTCAGCTGGGACAGGGGGATGAATGAGCAGTTCTTC. Translating gives CSAFSWDRGMNEQFF.

V is TRBV20-1 and J is TRBJ1-5; D not certain. The CDR3 contains 15 residues. Trimming took off 4 bases at V and 1 base at J, with 14 bases between the two ends. From germline, CDR1 is DFQATT and CDR2 SNEGSKA (reference sequence). The CDR3 loop reads CSAILSGYSNQPQHF. The CDR3 bases are TGCAGTGCTATATTATCGGGATACAGCAATCAGCCCCAGCATTTT.

There are a few counts of this clonotype. The chain recombines TRBV20-1 with TRBJ2-1; the D is unclear. The germline V gene has CDR1 DFQATT and CDR2 SNEGSKA (reference sequence). This CDR3 has 14 amino acids. Trimming removed 5 bases from V and 0 bases from J, with 11 bases in between. The CDR3 here is CSAAATYSYNEQFF. CDR3 coding DNA: TGCAGTGCTGCCGCGACGTACTCCTACAATGAGCAGTTCTTC.

A few counts support this clonotype. CDR3 sequence: CASSRDSSYGYTF. CDR3 bases: TGTGCCAGCAGTCGGGACAGCTCCTATGGCTACACCTTC. The chain joins TRBV12-3 or TRBV12-4 to TRBJ1-2, with TRBD1 matching over 7 bases. With 5 bases clipped from V and 4 bases from J, the junction kept 4 bases outside the gene matches. CDR3 length: 13 residues.

A few counts support this clonotype. The chain carries TRBV12-3 or TRBV12-4 and TRBJ2-1; D is undetermined. Trimming removed 7 bases from V and 4 bases from J, with 14 bases in between. The CDR3 is 14 amino acids. The CDR3 spells CASNTDPSYNEQFF. CDR3 DNA sequence: TGTGCCAGCAACACGGACCCGTCTTACAATGAGCAGTTCTTC.

Concerning this clonotype: A junction boundary mismatches the germline segment, possibly from a read error. The DNA for the CDR3 is TGCAGTGCTGTGTACGGGACTAGCGGGGGGACCCCTCCCGTCTTC. This sequence encodes CSAVYGTSGGTPPVF. The V call is TRBV20-1, the J call TRBJ2-1, with TRBD2 matching 15 bases. The V gene's germline CDR1 is DFQATT and CDR2 SNEGSKA (reference sequence). There are 15 residues in the CDR3.